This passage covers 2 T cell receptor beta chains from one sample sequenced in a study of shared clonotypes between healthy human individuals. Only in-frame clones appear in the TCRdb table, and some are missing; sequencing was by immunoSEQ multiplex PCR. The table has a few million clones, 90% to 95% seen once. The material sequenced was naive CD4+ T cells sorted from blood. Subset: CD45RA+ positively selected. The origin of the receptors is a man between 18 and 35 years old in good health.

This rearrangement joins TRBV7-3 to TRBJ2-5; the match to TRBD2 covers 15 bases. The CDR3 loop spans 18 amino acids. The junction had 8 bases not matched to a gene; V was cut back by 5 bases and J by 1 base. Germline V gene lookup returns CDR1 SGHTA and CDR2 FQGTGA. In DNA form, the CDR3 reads TGTGCCAGCAGCCCTCCGGGACTAGCGGGGGGAACCCAAGAGACCCAGTACTTC. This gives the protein CASSPPGLAGGTQETQYF.

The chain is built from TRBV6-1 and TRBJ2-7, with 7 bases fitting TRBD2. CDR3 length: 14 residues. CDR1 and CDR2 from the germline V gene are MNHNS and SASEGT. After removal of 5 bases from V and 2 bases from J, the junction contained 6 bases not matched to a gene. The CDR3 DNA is TGTGCCAGCAGTAGAGGACTAGTAACCTACGAGCAGTACTTC. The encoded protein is CASSRGLVTYEQYF.